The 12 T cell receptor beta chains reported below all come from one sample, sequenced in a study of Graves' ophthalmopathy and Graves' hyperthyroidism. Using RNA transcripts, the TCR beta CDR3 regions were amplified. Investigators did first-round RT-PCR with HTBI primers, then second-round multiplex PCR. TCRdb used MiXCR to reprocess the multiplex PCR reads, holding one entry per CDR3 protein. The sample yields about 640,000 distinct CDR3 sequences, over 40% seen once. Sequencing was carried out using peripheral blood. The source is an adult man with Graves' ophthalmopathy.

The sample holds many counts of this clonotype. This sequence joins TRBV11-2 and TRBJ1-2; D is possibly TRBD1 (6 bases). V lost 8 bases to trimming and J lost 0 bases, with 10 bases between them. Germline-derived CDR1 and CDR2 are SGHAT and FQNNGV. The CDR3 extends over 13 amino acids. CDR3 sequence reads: CASSTGTNYGYTF. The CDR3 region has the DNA TGTGCCAGCTCTACAGGGACTAACTATGGCTACACCTTC.

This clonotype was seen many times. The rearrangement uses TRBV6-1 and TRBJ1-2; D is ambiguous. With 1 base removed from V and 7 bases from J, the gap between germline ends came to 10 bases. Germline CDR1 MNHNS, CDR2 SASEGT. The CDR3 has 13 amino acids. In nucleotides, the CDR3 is TGTGCCAGCAGTGAAGAGGTCAGTGGTGGCTACACCTTC. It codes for CASSEEVSGGYTF.

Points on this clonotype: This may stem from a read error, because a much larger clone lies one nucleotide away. CDR3 region: CAGSEQGASGYTF. The CDR3, as DNA: TGTGCCGGTAGCGAACAGGGGGCGAGTGGCTACACCTTC. The chain carries TRBV19 and TRBJ1-2, with TRBD1 matching 9 bases. This CDR3 spans 13 amino acids. Germline CDR1 is LNHDA and CDR2 is SQIVND (reference sequence).

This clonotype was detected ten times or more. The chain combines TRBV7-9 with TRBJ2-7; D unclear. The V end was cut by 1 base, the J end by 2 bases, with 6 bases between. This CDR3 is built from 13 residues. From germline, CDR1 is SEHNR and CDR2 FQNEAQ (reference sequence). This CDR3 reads CASSLENTYEQYF. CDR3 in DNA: TGTGCCAGCAGCTTAGAGAATACCTACGAGCAGTACTTC.

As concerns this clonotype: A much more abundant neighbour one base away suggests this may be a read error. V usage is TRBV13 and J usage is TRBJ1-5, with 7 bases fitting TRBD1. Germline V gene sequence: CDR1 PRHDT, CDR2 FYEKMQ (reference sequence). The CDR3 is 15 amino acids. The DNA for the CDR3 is TGTGCCAACAGCTTGGAGGGGACAGCAATCGGGGCCCAGCATTTT. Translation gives CANSLEGTAIGAQHF.

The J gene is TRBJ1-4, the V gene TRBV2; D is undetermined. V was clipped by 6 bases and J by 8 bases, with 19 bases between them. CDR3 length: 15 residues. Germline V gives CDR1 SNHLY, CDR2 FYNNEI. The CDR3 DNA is TGTGCCAGCAGCGTAGACGACACGTCCAACGAAAAACTGTTTTTT. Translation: CASSVDDTSNEKLFF. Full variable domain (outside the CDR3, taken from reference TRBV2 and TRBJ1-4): EPEVTQTPSHQVTQMGQEVILRCVPISNHLYFYWYRQILGQKVEFLVSFYNNEISEKSEIFDDQFSVERPDGSNFTLKIRSTKLEDSAMYFCASSVDDTSNEKLFFGSGTQLSVL.

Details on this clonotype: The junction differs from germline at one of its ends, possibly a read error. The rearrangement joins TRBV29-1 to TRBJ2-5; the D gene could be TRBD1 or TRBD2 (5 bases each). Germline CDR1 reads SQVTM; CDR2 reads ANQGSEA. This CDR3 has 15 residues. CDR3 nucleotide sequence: TGCAACGTTGAGCGGCCATGGGGGTCATGGGAGACCCAGTACTTC. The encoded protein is CNVERPWGSWETQYF.

The CDR3 protein is CSFSSSNTGELFF. The CDR3 DNA follows: TGCAGCTTTTCCAGCTCGAACACCGGGGAGCTGTTTTTT. The rearrangement links TRBV29-1 to TRBJ2-2, with D unclear. Germline V gives CDR1 SQVTM, CDR2 ANQGSEA. This CDR3 spans 13 amino acids. Trimming stripped 8 bases from V and 0 bases from J, with 10 bases between.

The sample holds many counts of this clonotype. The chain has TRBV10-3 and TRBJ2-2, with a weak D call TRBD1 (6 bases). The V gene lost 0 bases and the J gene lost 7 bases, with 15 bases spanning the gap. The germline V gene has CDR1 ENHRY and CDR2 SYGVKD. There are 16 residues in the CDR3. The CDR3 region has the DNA TGTGCCATCAGTGAGTCGTGGGGGCGAGATCACGGGGAGCTGTTTTTT. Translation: CAISESWGRDHGELFF.

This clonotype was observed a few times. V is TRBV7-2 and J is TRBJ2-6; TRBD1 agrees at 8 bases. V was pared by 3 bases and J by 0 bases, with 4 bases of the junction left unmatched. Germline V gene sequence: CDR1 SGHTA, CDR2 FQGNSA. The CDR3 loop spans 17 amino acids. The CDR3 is CASSLGQDSSGANVLTF. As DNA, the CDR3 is TGTGCCAGCAGCTTGGGACAGGACAGCTCTGGGGCCAACGTCCTGACTTTC.

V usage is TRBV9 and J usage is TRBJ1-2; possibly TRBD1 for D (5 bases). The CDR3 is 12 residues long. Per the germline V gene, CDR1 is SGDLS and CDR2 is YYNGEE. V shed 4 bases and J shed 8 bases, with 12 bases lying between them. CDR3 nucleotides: TGTGCCAGCAGCCCAGGGATGGTGGGCTACACCTTC. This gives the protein CASSPGMVGYTF.

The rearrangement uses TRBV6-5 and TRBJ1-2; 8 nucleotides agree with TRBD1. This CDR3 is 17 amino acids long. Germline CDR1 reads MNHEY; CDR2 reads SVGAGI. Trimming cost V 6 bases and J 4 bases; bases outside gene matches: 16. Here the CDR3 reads CASSQDDSRGRPYGYTF. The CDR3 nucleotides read TGTGCCAGCAGCCAAGACGATAGCAGGGGGCGCCCCTATGGCTACACCTTC.